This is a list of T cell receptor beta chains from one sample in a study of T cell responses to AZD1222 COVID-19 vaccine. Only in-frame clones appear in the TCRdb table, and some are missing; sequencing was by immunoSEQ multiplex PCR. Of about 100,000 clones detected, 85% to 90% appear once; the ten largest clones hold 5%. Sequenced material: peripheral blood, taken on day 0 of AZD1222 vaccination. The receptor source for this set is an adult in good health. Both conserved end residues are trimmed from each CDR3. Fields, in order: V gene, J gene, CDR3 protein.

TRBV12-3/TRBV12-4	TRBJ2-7	ASSRGGPSRRD
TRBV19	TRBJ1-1	ASSMRFWGQGTLNTEAF
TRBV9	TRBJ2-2	ASSVVSGANTGELF
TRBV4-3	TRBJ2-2	ASSPVVGEGLF
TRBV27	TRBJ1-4	ASSNTFGQRVEREKLF
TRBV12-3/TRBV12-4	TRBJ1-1	ASSLGGSTEAF
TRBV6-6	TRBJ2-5	ASRQPGLAGQETQY
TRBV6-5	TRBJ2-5	ASRGEYSERTQY
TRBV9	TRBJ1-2	ASRGRGDGYGYT
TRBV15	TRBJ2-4	ATSGGVAKNIQY
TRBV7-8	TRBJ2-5	ASSLVRGGETQY
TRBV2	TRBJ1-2	ASSERAFGYT
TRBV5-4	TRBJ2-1	ASSLLRGTYNEQF
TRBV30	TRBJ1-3	AWTIPGRRNTIY
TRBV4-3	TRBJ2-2	ASSQDLSDTGELF
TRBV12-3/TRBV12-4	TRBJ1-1	ASTPVVNTEAF
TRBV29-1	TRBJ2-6	SVGAGANVLT
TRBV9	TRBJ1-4	ASSVAPRVGTGATNEKLF
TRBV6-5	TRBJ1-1	ASSYSKGLSNTEAF
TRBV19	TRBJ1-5	ASGPTGVGQPQH
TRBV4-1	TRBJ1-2	ASSRDRDYGYT
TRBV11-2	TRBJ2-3	ASSLDRYNTDTQY
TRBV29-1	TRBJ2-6	SVFDSGANVLT
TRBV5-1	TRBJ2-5	ASSLAGSWKETQY
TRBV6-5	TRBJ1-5	ASVRTAWNQPQH
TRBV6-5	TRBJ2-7	ASRRDSLYEQY
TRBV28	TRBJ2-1	ASSRIARLSANEQF
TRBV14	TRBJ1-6	ASNTRGYNSPLH
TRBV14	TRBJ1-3	ASSQDFSHSGNTIY
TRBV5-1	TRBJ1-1	ASSGLTGLNTEAF
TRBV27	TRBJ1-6	ASSPGTLGAANNSPLH
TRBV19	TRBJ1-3	ASSIPGGAGNTIY
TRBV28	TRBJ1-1	ASSTRTGSTEAF
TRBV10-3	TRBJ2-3	AISEAASTDTQY
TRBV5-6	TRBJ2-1	ASSLAADSYNEQF
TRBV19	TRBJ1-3	ASTPSGPGGSGNTIY
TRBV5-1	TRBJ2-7	ASSLGTTQVHEQY
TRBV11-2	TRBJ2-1	ASAFSRAYNEQF
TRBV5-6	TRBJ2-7	ASSSYRGSSYEQY
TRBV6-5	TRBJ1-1	ASRGQVNTEAF
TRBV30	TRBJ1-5	AWKDRGSNQPQH
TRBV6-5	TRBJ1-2	ASSYSSEADYGYT
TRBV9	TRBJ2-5	ASSVGGLQETQY
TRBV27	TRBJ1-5	ASSSDRGGGQPQH
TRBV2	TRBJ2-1	ASSFDRYNEQF
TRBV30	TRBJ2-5	AWSVLRGEGETQY
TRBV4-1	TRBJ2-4	ASSQDPVNIQY
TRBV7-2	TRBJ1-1	ASSLAGTLENTEAF